The rows below give T cell receptor beta chains drawn from one sample of a study of response to subunit inactivated influenza vaccine. TCRdb passed the RT-PCR reads through MiXCR, listing each CDR3 protein once. This sample has roughly 460,000 distinct CDR3 sequences, with 9.5% to 12% found just once. The material was PBMCs from blood, obtained more than 35 days after vaccination. These receptors were collected from a man aged 50-59 years who received an inactivated influenza vaccine. Each CDR3 is given with its conserved first and last residue. The D gene is left open where the match is weak. Expanded clones get a size class; other rows say once, few or many, or leave the size out.

abundance	j_gene	v_gene	d_gene	CDR3aa	CDR3nt
NA	TRBJ1-1	TRBV5-1	TRBD1	CASRVTPGQGLGNTEAFF	TGCGCCAGCAGGGTAACTCCGGGACAGGGGCTTGGGAACACTGAAGCTTTCTTT
few	TRBJ2-3	TRBV20-1	NA	CSARDWGSGDTQYF	TGCAGTGCTAGAGATTGGGGGAGTGGAGATACGCAGTATTTT
many	TRBJ1-1	TRBV10-3	NA	CAISEFQRGLGNTEAFF	TGTGCCATCAGTGAATTTCAAAGGGGTCTCGGGAACACTGAAGCTTTCTTT
many	TRBJ2-7	TRBV20-1	NA	CSAGAIEQYF	TGCAGTGCGGGCGCGATCGAGCAGTACTTC
few	TRBJ2-7	TRBV5-1	NA	CASSADRGHEQYF	TGCGCCAGCAGCGCGGACCGGGGACACGAGCAGTACTTC
few	TRBJ2-7	TRBV13	TRBD2	CASSPGASGEYEQYF	TGTGCCAGCTCTCCGGGGGCTAGCGGGGAATACGAGCAGTACTTC
NA	TRBJ2-7	TRBV2	TRBD1	CASSELRQGDEQYF	TGTGCCAGCAGTGAGCTGCGGCAGGGGGACGAGCAGTACTTC
NA	TRBJ2-7	TRBV29-1	TRBD1	CSVAGTESYEQYF	TGCAGCGTTGCAGGGACAGAGTCCTACGAGCAGTACTTC
many	TRBJ1-5	TRBV7-2	NA	CASSLSPTGNQPQHF	TGTGCCAGCAGCTTATCTCCTACCGGCAATCAGCCCCAGCATTTT
NA	TRBJ1-1	TRBV29-1	NA	CSVVSGKTEAFF	TGCAGCGTTGTGTCAGGGAAGACTGAAGCTTTCTTT
few	TRBJ2-5	TRBV15	NA	CATSRGLDSQTQYF	TGTGCCACCAGCAGAGGTTTGGACTCCCAGACCCAGTACTTC
many	TRBJ2-3	TRBV2	NA	CASSAPITQYF	TGTGCCAGCAGTGCTCCGATTACGCAGTATTTT
many	TRBJ2-7	TRBV5-1	NA	CASSLADRTYEQYF	TGCGCCAGCAGCTTGGCGGACAGAACCTACGAGCAGTACTTC
few	TRBJ2-7	TRBV15	TRBD2	CATKRASGRDYEQYF	TGTGCCACCAAGAGGGCTAGCGGGAGGGATTACGAGCAGTACTTC
NA	TRBJ2-7	TRBV7-6	NA	CASSKGEGGWEQYF	TGTGCCAGCAGCAAGGGGGAGGGTGGTTGGGAGCAGTACTTC
few	TRBJ2-5	TRBV16	TRBD2	CASSQNAGGPSETQYF	TGTGCCAGCAGCCAAAACGCGGGAGGGCCAAGTGAGACCCAGTACTTC
NA	TRBJ1-1	TRBV6-2/TRBV6-3	NA	CASRGIPKPEAFF	TGTGCCAGCAGAGGAATTCCCAAACCTGAAGCTTTCTTT
NA	TRBJ2-1	TRBV11-1	TRBD2	CASSLVSSSGSLFNEQFF	TGTGCCAGCAGCTTAGTGTCGTCTAGCGGGAGTTTGTTCAATGAGCAGTTCTTC
many	TRBJ2-5	TRBV12-3/TRBV12-4	NA	CASRIGIQETQYF	TGTGCCAGCAGGATCGGAATCCAAGAGACCCAGTACTTC
many	TRBJ2-7	TRBV28	TRBD2	CASSVAGTTYEQYF	TGTGCCAGCAGCGTTGCCGGGACTACCTACGAGCAGTACTTC
many	TRBJ2-5	TRBV6-5	NA	CASSYSGPGTQYF	TGTGCCAGCAGTTACTCTGGACCAGGGACCCAGTACTTC
once	TRBJ2-6	TRBV7-2	NA	CASSLAPVWDISGANVLTF	TGTGCCAGCAGCTTAGCCCCCGTGTGGGATATCTCTGGGGCCAACGTCCTGACTTTC
NA	TRBJ1-2	TRBV5-1	TRBD1	CASSPDREHYGYTF	TGCGCCAGCAGCCCGGACAGGGAACACTATGGCTACACCTTC
few	TRBJ1-4	TRBV27	TRBD1	CASAPGQGAEKLFF	TGTGCCAGCGCACCAGGACAGGGGGCGGAAAAACTGTTTTTT
many	TRBJ2-1	TRBV29-1	NA	CSVERRGTYNEQFF	TGCAGCGTTGAGCGGCGGGGTACCTACAATGAGCAGTTCTTC
NA	TRBJ1-2	TRBV15	NA	CATSREGIQGSGYTF	TGTGCCACCAGCAGAGAGGGGATACAGGGTTCTGGCTACACCTTC
few	TRBJ1-1	TRBV6-5	TRBD1	CASSYGQGMNTEAFF	TGTGCCAGCAGTTACGGACAGGGAATGAACACTGAAGCTTTCTTT
many	TRBJ2-3	TRBV5-1	NA	CASSPRASTDTQYF	TGCGCCAGCAGCCCACGGGCCAGCACAGATACGCAGTATTTT
many	TRBJ2-1	TRBV5-5	NA	CASSFAIINEQFF	TGTGCCAGCAGTTTTGCGATTATCAATGAGCAGTTCTTC
many	TRBJ2-1	TRBV11-2	TRBD2	CASSFGLAGYNEQFF	TGTGCCAGCAGCTTTGGACTAGCGGGATACAATGAGCAGTTCTTC
many	TRBJ2-3	TRBV24-1	NA	CATSDYGVAGDTQYF	TGTGCCACCAGTGATTACGGGGTCGCGGGAGATACGCAGTATTTT
NA	TRBJ2-5	TRBV7-2	TRBD1	CASSRSSRGPETQYF	TGTGCCAGCAGCCGGAGTAGCAGGGGGCCTGAGACCCAGTACTTC
NA	TRBJ2-3	TRBV28	NA	CASTVLRPGTDTQYF	TGTGCCAGCACCGTGCTGCGACCTGGCACAGATACGCAGTATTTT
NA	TRBJ1-1	TRBV5-6	NA	CASSLGAGKTEAFF	TGTGCCAGCAGCTTGGGAGCAGGGAAGACTGAAGCTTTCTTT
few	TRBJ2-5	TRBV5-1	TRBD2	CASANHGRGSEETQYF	TGCGCCAGCGCAAATCATGGGAGGGGTTCCGAAGAGACCCAGTACTTC
many	TRBJ1-1	TRBV12-3/TRBV12-4	NA	CASSLGTGLNTEAFF	TGTGCCAGCAGTTTAGGTACAGGGCTGAACACTGAAGCTTTCTTT
NA	TRBJ2-7	TRBV6-5	NA	CASSYSRLGYEQYF	TGTGCCAGCAGTTACTCCAGGTTGGGTTACGAGCAGTACTTC
NA	TRBJ2-5	TRBV6-5	TRBD1	CASNRGSETQYF	TGTGCCAGCAACAGGGGATCAGAGACCCAGTACTTC
many	TRBJ2-1	TRBV4-1	NA	CASSPMGSSYNEQFF	TGCGCCAGCAGCCCCATGGGCAGCTCCTACAATGAGCAGTTCTTC
NA	TRBJ2-7	TRBV20-1	TRBD1	CSARDRGRGYYEQYF	TGCAGTGCTAGAGATCGGGGCAGGGGGTACTACGAGCAGTACTTC
NA	TRBJ1-2	TRBV12-3/TRBV12-4	NA	CASSKISDGPYGYTF	TGTGCCAGCAGTAAGATTAGCGACGGCCCCTATGGCTACACCTTC
few	TRBJ2-1	TRBV7-9	NA	CASSLYDLNNEQFF	TGTGCCAGCAGCTTATACGACTTGAACAATGAGCAGTTCTTC
NA	TRBJ2-3	TRBV24-1	NA	CATSPDIGADTDTQYF	TGTGCCACCAGTCCTGATATTGGGGCTGACACAGATACGCAGTATTTT
few	TRBJ2-7	TRBV14	TRBD2	CASSQEFGTSLYEQYF	TGTGCCAGCAGCCAAGAATTCGGGACTAGTCTGTACGAGCAGTACTTC
NA	TRBJ2-6	TRBV9	NA	CASSVGESGANVLTF	TGTGCCAGCAGCGTAGGGGAATCCGGGGCCAACGTCCTGACTTTC
many	TRBJ2-3	TRBV20-1	NA	CSARIRKKIFGDTQYF	TGCAGTGCTAGAATCAGAAAAAAGATATTTGGAGATACGCAGTATTTT
few	TRBJ1-5	TRBV24-1	NA	CATSGPTSNQPQHF	TGTGCCACCAGTGGGCCCACGTCAAATCAGCCCCAGCATTTT
few	TRBJ1-4	TRBV5-1	NA	CASSPENLGVNEKLFF	TGCGCCAGCAGCCCGGAGAACTTGGGCGTGAATGAAAAACTGTTTTTT
once	TRBJ2-1	TRBV5-1	NA	CASKREPSAYNEQFF	TGCGCCAGCAAGAGAGAACCCTCTGCCTACAATGAGCAGTTCTTC
few	TRBJ1-2	TRBV5-1	TRBD1	CASSLGDRGSGYTF	TGCGCCAGCAGCTTGGGGGACAGGGGCTCTGGCTACACCTTC
NA	TRBJ1-4	TRBV6-6	NA	CASSYGPRELFF	TGTGCCAGCAGTTACGGGCCCCGAGAACTGTTTTTT
NA	TRBJ2-3	TRBV4-3	NA	CASSQETGWGTDTQYF	TGCGCCAGCAGCCAAGAGACCGGTTGGGGCACAGATACGCAGTATTTT